These T cell receptor beta chains were read from a single sample in a study of T cells expressing NK-cell markers. Each CDR3 protein gets one entry in TCRdb, which reprocessed the 5' RACE reads and gives no DNA. There are about 8,000 distinct CDR3 sequences in the sample, with 8% to 13% held by the top ten. Sequenced: blood T cells: a sorted CD56 or NKG2C T cell subset, CD4+ or CD8+ T cells, or bulk PBMC T cells (not recorded which). The source of these receptors is a man younger than 35 in good health. The CDR3 runs from the conserved cysteine through the conserved F or W. For some rows the clone size is stated as once, few or many, or as a class when expanded; others skip it.

clone size	CDR3 length	V gene	J gene	CDR3 protein
NA	18	TRBV6-1	TRBJ1-4	CASSPIGRSSATNEKLFF
NA	14	TRBV20-1	TRBJ1-5	CSATDRGHNQPQHF
NA	14	TRBV19	TRBJ2-1	CASSGTVAYNEQFF
NA	15	TRBV14	TRBJ2-1	CASSQGTAARNEQFF
NA	11	TRBV2	TRBJ2-1	CASSAQIRQFF
medium-sized	13	TRBV12-3/TRBV12-4	TRBJ1-2	CASSRDRGYGYTF
NA	16	TRBV14	TRBJ1-2	CASSQEGKGPNYGYTF
medium-sized	18	TRBV20-1	TRBJ1-5	CSASDYRWQYKSNQPQHF
NA	13	TRBV7-2	TRBJ2-1	CASSPHPWGEQFF
NA	13	TRBV20-1	TRBJ2-7	CSARDRGNYEQYF
NA	13	TRBV12-3/TRBV12-4	TRBJ2-5	CASRNRVQETQYF
NA	14	TRBV20-1	TRBJ2-1	CSAPRTSGRGEQFF
NA	15	TRBV7-9	TRBJ2-1	CASSQSSGRGDEQFF
NA	15	TRBV10-3	TRBJ1-5	CAISESIGSNQPQHF
NA	13	TRBV19	TRBJ1-5	CASHGQGVEPQHF
medium-sized	15	TRBV7-3	TRBJ2-1	CASSLAGLGYNEQFF
medium-sized	14	TRBV6-4	TRBJ2-2	CASSVRPNTGELFF
medium-sized	15	TRBV28	TRBJ1-1	CASRRPTGVDTEAFF
NA	16	TRBV5-1	TRBJ2-1	CASSTSAGSSYNEQFF
medium-sized	13	TRBV20-1	TRBJ2-1	CSARDFLDNEQFF
NA	15	TRBV12-3/TRBV12-4	TRBJ1-3	CASGNRGSFSNTIYF
NA	13	TRBV7-3	TRBJ2-2	CASSFSGTGELFF
NA	16	TRBV20-1	TRBJ2-7	CSASPLAGGVHYEQYF
medium-sized	15	TRBV11-2	TRBJ2-7	CASSLGLAGTYEQYF
medium-sized	14	TRBV6-5	TRBJ1-4	CASSYRGTNEKLFF
NA	17	TRBV20-1	TRBJ2-1	CSARDPRTSGSWNEQFF
NA	14	TRBV20-1	TRBJ2-3	CSARDPSLTDTQYF
NA	17	TRBV18	TRBJ2-7	CASSHTPGQAISYEQYF
NA	16	TRBV19	TRBJ2-1	CASSVPGTRGYNEQFF
medium-sized	16	TRBV19	TRBJ2-2	CASSTRTGTDPGELFF
NA	17	TRBV5-4	TRBJ2-1	CASRMLGTTRLYNEQFF
NA	15	TRBV5-4	TRBJ2-3	CASRRDRPSTDTQYF
NA	14	TRBV20-1	TRBJ2-4	CSALRGVAKNIQYF
NA	15	TRBV5-4	TRBJ2-1	CASSSRDRGLNEQFF
medium-sized	12	TRBV20-1	TRBJ2-5	CSADNRDYHQYF
medium-sized	11	TRBV20-1	TRBJ1-2	CSARSGYGYTF
medium-sized	17	TRBV12-3/TRBV12-4	TRBJ2-2	CASSPSRQGAGTGELFF
medium-sized	15	TRBV7-8	TRBJ1-5	CASSLAIGGEQPQHF
NA	12	TRBV20-1	TRBJ1-2	CSAPNPPYGYTF
medium-sized	16	TRBV10-3	TRBJ2-2	CAIRVSVRANTGELFF
NA	15	TRBV6-2/TRBV6-3	TRBJ2-1	CASSYALAGLNEQFF
medium-sized	15	TRBV7-2	TRBJ2-7	CASSFGTANSYEQYF
NA	15	TRBV6-5	TRBJ1-5	CASSYSGSSNQPQHF
NA	16	TRBV7-3	TRBJ2-1	CASSSLALSSYNEQFF
medium-sized	11	TRBV10-3	TRBJ1-1	CAISANTEAFF
NA	13	TRBV6-1	TRBJ2-2	CASRKTVTGELFF
medium-sized	15	TRBV4-3	TRBJ2-7	CASSQEIPPGYEQYF
NA	14	TRBV10-2	TRBJ2-3	CASRPSGITDTQYF
medium-sized	12	TRBV7-9	TRBJ2-5	CASGPLQETQYF
NA	15	TRBV7-8	TRBJ2-2	CASNLGAGAGGELFF
NA	12	TRBV19	TRBJ1-5	CASGGGNQPQHF
NA	15	TRBV4-3	TRBJ2-7	CASSQESTGVYEQYF
NA	17	TRBV6-5	TRBJ2-2	CASSYSKVWMGTGELFF
NA	15	TRBV7-2	TRBJ2-7	CASSLVGIPSYEQYF
NA	13	TRBV7-8	TRBJ1-2	CASSLPESYGYTF
NA	14	TRBV6-1	TRBJ2-5	CASSEGWGVKTQYF
medium-sized	16	TRBV5-1	TRBJ2-1	CASSLARRDQYNEQFF
medium-sized	15	TRBV5-8	TRBJ2-1	CASSLGAALYNEQFF
NA	14	TRBV27	TRBJ1-5	CASSLLGGNQPQHF
NA	13	TRBV7-9	TRBJ2-7	CASSFHRVNEQYF